These T cell receptor beta chains were read from a single sample in a study of EBV T-cell therapy then PD-1 blockade in nasopharyngeal carcinoma. Measured with immunoSEQ multiplex PCR; TCRdb has only the in-frame clones, and not every one. The sample has about 14,000 clones; approximately 80% are singletons. These receptors have no identified antigens. Sequences were derived from CD8+ T cells from blood, sampled around day 100 from a patient whose treatment included autologous EBV-specific T cells and nivolumab. The receptor set was obtained from a man aged 35 to 55 with nasopharyngeal carcinoma. Each CDR3 is given with its conserved first and last residue. D genes are given only for firm matches. A clone size is listed for some rows: how often the clone was seen (once, few, many), or a class if it is expanded.

cdr3_aa: CASSDGTVVGETQYF
cdr3_nt: TGTGCCAGCAGCGATGGGACCGTGGTTGGGGAGACCCAGTACTTC
v_call: TRBV9
d_call: NA
clone_size: NA
j_call: TRBJ2-5

cdr3_aa: CASTHGGAESSPLHF
cdr3_nt: TGTGCCAGCACTCACGGGGGGGCAGAAAGTTCACCCCTCCACTTT
v_call: TRBV6-5
d_call: NA
clone_size: few
j_call: TRBJ1-6

cdr3_aa: CASSLQGLAGEGSPQYF
cdr3_nt: TGTGCCAGCAGCTTACAGGGACTAGCGGGAGAAGGAAGTCCGCAGTATTTT
v_call: TRBV7-3
d_call: TRBD2
clone_size: NA
j_call: TRBJ2-3

cdr3_aa: CASSVRAGDFMNTEAFF
cdr3_nt: TGTGCCAGCAGCGTTAGGGCCGGGGACTTCATGAACACTGAAGCTTTCTTT
v_call: TRBV7-6
d_call: NA
clone_size: once
j_call: TRBJ1-1

cdr3_aa: CAVFPRDRGTEAFF
cdr3_nt: TGTGCCGTGTTCCCCCGGGACAGGGGGACTGAAGCTTTCTTT
v_call: TRBV10-3
d_call: TRBD1
clone_size: NA
j_call: TRBJ1-1

cdr3_aa: CASSLRGNEQFF
cdr3_nt: TGTGCCAGCAGTTTACGGGGGAATGAGCAGTTCTTC
v_call: TRBV28
d_call: NA
clone_size: NA
j_call: TRBJ2-1

cdr3_aa: CAMGQGGVWTEAFF
cdr3_nt: TGTGCCATGGGACAGGGGGGGGTGTGGACTGAAGCTTTCTTT
v_call: TRBV10-3
d_call: TRBD1
clone_size: NA
j_call: TRBJ1-1

cdr3_aa: CASSVAGDTEAFF
cdr3_nt: TGTGCCAGCAGCGTAGCAGGCGACACTGAAGCTTTCTTT
v_call: TRBV9
d_call: NA
clone_size: NA
j_call: TRBJ1-1

cdr3_aa: CASSLRGWYNEQFF
cdr3_nt: TGTGCCAGCAGTTTAAGGGGGTGGTACAATGAGCAGTTCTTC
v_call: TRBV27
d_call: NA
clone_size: NA
j_call: TRBJ2-1

cdr3_aa: CASSAERTTEAFF
cdr3_nt: TGTGCCTCTAGCGCCGAACGAACAACTGAAGCTTTCTTT
v_call: TRBV10-3
d_call: NA
clone_size: NA
j_call: TRBJ1-1

cdr3_aa: CASSDGAVGGYTF
cdr3_nt: TGTGCCAGCAGCGATGGGGCTGTCGGTGGCTACACCTTC
v_call: TRBV9
d_call: NA
clone_size: once
j_call: TRBJ1-2

cdr3_aa: CASSEVTSTDTQYF
cdr3_nt: TGCGCCAGCAGTGAGGTCACTAGCACAGATACGCAGTATTTT
v_call: TRBV10-2
d_call: NA
clone_size: NA
j_call: TRBJ2-3

cdr3_aa: CASSLSRPVGASGELFF
cdr3_nt: TGTGCCAGCAGCCTCTCCCGACCAGTTGGTGCATCCGGGGAGCTGTTTTTT
v_call: TRBV2
d_call: NA
clone_size: NA
j_call: TRBJ2-2

cdr3_aa: CASSFAGGSPLHF
cdr3_nt: TGTGCCAGCAGTTTCGCGGGGGGATCACCCCTCCACTTT
v_call: TRBV5-4
d_call: NA
clone_size: NA
j_call: TRBJ1-6

cdr3_aa: CASRETIDRGYTF
cdr3_nt: TGCGCCAGCAGAGAGACTATCGATCGTGGCTACACCTTC
v_call: TRBV5-1
d_call: NA
clone_size: few
j_call: TRBJ1-2

cdr3_aa: CASSDGGGAADTQYF
cdr3_nt: TGTGCCAGCAGTGACGGCGGGGGGGCCGCAGATACGCAGTATTTT
v_call: TRBV6-4
d_call: TRBD2
clone_size: NA
j_call: TRBJ2-3

cdr3_aa: CASSPQYF
cdr3_nt: TGTGCCAGCAGTCCGCAGTACTTC
v_call: TRBV2
d_call: NA
clone_size: NA
j_call: TRBJ2-7

cdr3_aa: CASSIGPFYEQYF
cdr3_nt: TGTGCCAGTAGTATCGGACCATTCTACGAGCAGTACTTC
v_call: TRBV19
d_call: NA
clone_size: NA
j_call: TRBJ2-7

cdr3_aa: CASSVQAVTASGNTIYF
cdr3_nt: TGTGCCAGCAGCGTTCAGGCCGTGACAGCCTCTGGAAACACCATATATTTT
v_call: TRBV3-1/TRBV3-2
d_call: NA
clone_size: NA
j_call: TRBJ1-3

cdr3_aa: CASSRGFDMNTEAFF
cdr3_nt: TGTGCCAGCAGTAGAGGTTTTGACATGAACACTGAAGCTTTCTTT
v_call: TRBV28
d_call: NA
clone_size: NA
j_call: TRBJ1-1

cdr3_aa: CATLGGQDNEQFF
cdr3_nt: TGTGCCACTCTGGGGGGACAGGACAATGAGCAGTTCTTC
v_call: TRBV14
d_call: TRBD1
clone_size: NA
j_call: TRBJ2-1

cdr3_aa: CASSPLASYNEQFF
cdr3_nt: TGTGCCAGCAGCCCGTTAGCCTCCTACAATGAGCAGTTCTTC
v_call: TRBV3-1/TRBV3-2
d_call: NA
clone_size: NA
j_call: TRBJ2-1

cdr3_aa: CASSPRTGLNQPQHF
cdr3_nt: TGTGCCAGCAGTCCAAGGACAGGGTTAAATCAGCCCCAGCATTTT
v_call: TRBV27
d_call: TRBD1
clone_size: NA
j_call: TRBJ1-5

cdr3_aa: CASSAGGVSFASNQPQHF
cdr3_nt: TGTGCCAGCAGCGCGGGGGGTGTGTCATTCGCTAGCAATCAGCCCCAGCATTTT
v_call: TRBV7-9
d_call: NA
clone_size: NA
j_call: TRBJ1-5

cdr3_aa: CASSVDIAGEAFF
cdr3_nt: TGTGCCAGCAGCGTGGACATCGCTGGTGAAGCTTTCTTT
v_call: TRBV9
d_call: NA
clone_size: NA
j_call: TRBJ1-1

cdr3_aa: CASSPGGWSYEQYF
cdr3_nt: TGTGCCAGCAGCCCAGGGGGGTGGTCCTACGAGCAGTACTTC
v_call: TRBV7-6
d_call: NA
clone_size: NA
j_call: TRBJ2-7

cdr3_aa: CASSPLVYEQYF
cdr3_nt: TGTGCCAGCAGTCCCCTAGTTTACGAGCAGTACTTC
v_call: TRBV12-3/TRBV12-4
d_call: NA
clone_size: NA
j_call: TRBJ2-7

cdr3_aa: CASSAGGAIYGYTF
cdr3_nt: TGTGCCAGTAGCGCGGGAGGCGCTATTTATGGCTACACCTTC
v_call: TRBV19
d_call: NA
clone_size: NA
j_call: TRBJ1-2

cdr3_aa: CASSQSDVLTF
cdr3_nt: TGCGCCAGCAGCCAGTCCGACGTCCTGACTTTC
v_call: TRBV4-1
d_call: NA
clone_size: NA
j_call: TRBJ2-6

cdr3_aa: CASSSEGPLTGTQYF
cdr3_nt: TGTGCCAGCAGTTCTGAGGGACCCCTCACAGGTACGCAGTATTTT
v_call: TRBV28
d_call: NA
clone_size: NA
j_call: TRBJ2-3

cdr3_aa: CASSVDIGGSSDEQFF
cdr3_nt: TGTGCCAGCAGCGTAGATATAGGGGGGTCTTCGGATGAGCAGTTCTTC
v_call: TRBV9
d_call: NA
clone_size: NA
j_call: TRBJ2-1

cdr3_aa: CASSIWGGANSPLHF
cdr3_nt: TGTGCCAGTAGTATATGGGGGGGTGCTAATTCACCCCTCCACTTT
v_call: TRBV19
d_call: NA
clone_size: NA
j_call: TRBJ1-6

cdr3_aa: CSASTGNYGYTF
cdr3_nt: TGCAGTGCTAGTACGGGGAACTATGGCTACACCTTC
v_call: TRBV20-1
d_call: NA
clone_size: NA
j_call: TRBJ1-2

cdr3_aa: CASSFGVAGTEAFF
cdr3_nt: TGTGCCAGCAGCTTTGGCGTGGCAGGCACTGAAGCTTTCTTT
v_call: TRBV11-1
d_call: NA
clone_size: NA
j_call: TRBJ1-1

cdr3_aa: CATSGRQDFTGELFF
cdr3_nt: TGTGCCACCAGTGGGCGACAGGACTTCACCGGGGAGCTGTTTTTT
v_call: TRBV24-1
d_call: NA
clone_size: NA
j_call: TRBJ2-2

cdr3_aa: CASSYNSGANVLTF
cdr3_nt: TGTGCCAGCAGTTACAACTCTGGGGCCAACGTCCTGACTTTC
v_call: TRBV6-2/TRBV6-3
d_call: NA
clone_size: NA
j_call: TRBJ2-6

cdr3_aa: CASSQVTAGGPIFEQFF
cdr3_nt: TGCGCCAGCAGCCAAGTCACAGCGGGGGGGCCGATTTTTGAGCAGTTCTTC
v_call: TRBV4-1
d_call: TRBD2
clone_size: NA
j_call: TRBJ2-1

cdr3_aa: CASSEIYSGTGFFEQYF
cdr3_nt: TGTGCCAGCAGCGAGATTTATTCCGGGACAGGGTTTTTCGAGCAGTACTTC
v_call: TRBV5-6
d_call: TRBD1
clone_size: NA
j_call: TRBJ2-7

cdr3_aa: CASSLSGQEINTGELFF
cdr3_nt: TGTGCCAGCAGTTTATCCGGACAGGAGATAAACACCGGGGAGCTGTTTTTT
v_call: TRBV28
d_call: TRBD1
clone_size: NA
j_call: TRBJ2-2

cdr3_aa: CASSAGTEGDEQFF
cdr3_nt: TGTGCCAGCAGTGCCGGGACCGAGGGCGATGAGCAGTTCTTC
v_call: TRBV6-4
d_call: NA
clone_size: NA
j_call: TRBJ2-1

cdr3_aa: CATSGSGGITDTQYF
cdr3_nt: TGTGCCACCAGTGGGAGTGGAGGGATCACAGATACGCAGTATTTT
v_call: TRBV24-1
d_call: NA
clone_size: once
j_call: TRBJ2-3

cdr3_aa: CASSFTSNQPQHF
cdr3_nt: TGTGCCAGTAGTTTCACTAGCAATCAGCCCCAGCATTTT
v_call: TRBV19
d_call: NA
clone_size: NA
j_call: TRBJ1-5

cdr3_aa: CASKSRGGLSYEQYF
cdr3_nt: TGTGCCAGCAAGAGTAGGGGGGGGTTGTCCTACGAGCAGTACTTC
v_call: TRBV13
d_call: NA
clone_size: few
j_call: TRBJ2-7

cdr3_aa: CASSRDRSTDTQYF
cdr3_nt: TGTGCCAGCAGCAGGGACAGGAGCACAGATACGCAGTATTTT
v_call: TRBV9
d_call: TRBD1
clone_size: NA
j_call: TRBJ2-3

cdr3_aa: CASSYEASGYYEQYF
cdr3_nt: TGTGCCAGCAGTTACGAGGCTAGCGGGTACTACGAGCAGTACTTC
v_call: TRBV6-2/TRBV6-3
d_call: TRBD2
clone_size: NA
j_call: TRBJ2-7

cdr3_aa: CASSDGQGATGGYTF
cdr3_nt: TGTGCCAGCAGCGATGGACAGGGGGCAACGGGCGGCTACACCTTC
v_call: TRBV9
d_call: TRBD1
clone_size: NA
j_call: TRBJ1-2

cdr3_aa: CASSDAGGTDTQYF
cdr3_nt: TGTGCCAGCAGTGATGCGGGGGGCACAGATACGCAGTATTTT
v_call: TRBV6-4
d_call: TRBD2
clone_size: NA
j_call: TRBJ2-3

cdr3_aa: CASSRRRGGPGTDTQYF
cdr3_nt: TGCGCCAGCAGTCGTAGGCGGGGGGGGCCGGGCACAGATACGCAGTATTTT
v_call: TRBV5-1
d_call: TRBD2
clone_size: NA
j_call: TRBJ2-3

cdr3_aa: CATQANSGGGDTQYF
cdr3_nt: TGTGCCACCCAAGCTAATAGCGGGGGGGGTGATACGCAGTATTTT
v_call: TRBV6-5
d_call: TRBD2
clone_size: NA
j_call: TRBJ2-3

cdr3_aa: CSARWLGEQYF
cdr3_nt: TGCAGTGCTAGGTGGCTTGGCGAGCAGTACTTC
v_call: TRBV20-1
d_call: NA
clone_size: NA
j_call: TRBJ2-7

cdr3_aa: CASSFISETQYF
cdr3_nt: TGTGCCAGCAGTTTCATTTCCGAGACCCAGTACTTC
v_call: TRBV12-3/TRBV12-4
d_call: NA
clone_size: NA
j_call: TRBJ2-5

cdr3_aa: CASSLGQGAYEQYF
cdr3_nt: TGTGCCAGCAGCTTAGGACAGGGGGCCTACGAGCAGTACTTC
v_call: TRBV7-2
d_call: TRBD1
clone_size: NA
j_call: TRBJ2-7

cdr3_aa: CASSLGGPYEQYF
cdr3_nt: TGTGCCAGCAGTTTAGGCGGTCCCTACGAGCAGTACTTC
v_call: TRBV12-3/TRBV12-4
d_call: NA
clone_size: NA
j_call: TRBJ2-7

cdr3_aa: CASNPLPAFF
cdr3_nt: TGTGCCAGCAACCCTTTACCTGCTTTCTTT
v_call: TRBV6-5
d_call: NA
clone_size: NA
j_call: TRBJ1-1

cdr3_aa: CASSLAGPQETQYF
cdr3_nt: TGTGCCAGCAGTCTAGCGGGCCCCCAAGAGACCCAGTACTTC
v_call: TRBV6-5
d_call: TRBD2
clone_size: NA
j_call: TRBJ2-5

cdr3_aa: CASSPWTGQNTEAFF
cdr3_nt: TGTGCCAGCAGCCCCTGGACAGGACAGAACACTGAAGCTTTCTTT
v_call: TRBV7-9
d_call: TRBD1
clone_size: NA
j_call: TRBJ1-1

cdr3_aa: CASSVWGGYGYTF
cdr3_nt: TGTGCCAGCAGTGTATGGGGTGGATATGGCTACACCTTC
v_call: TRBV2
d_call: NA
clone_size: NA
j_call: TRBJ1-2

cdr3_aa: CASSVGGGGNQPQHF
cdr3_nt: TGTGCCAGCAGCGTAGGGGGAGGGGGCAATCAGCCCCAGCATTTT
v_call: TRBV9
d_call: NA
clone_size: NA
j_call: TRBJ1-5

cdr3_aa: CASSEGTRHTDTQYF
cdr3_nt: TGTGCCAGCAGTGAAGGGACTAGACACACAGATACGCAGTATTTT
v_call: TRBV6-1
d_call: TRBD2
clone_size: NA
j_call: TRBJ2-3